This T cell receptor (beta chain) comes out of a study of beta chain features in type 1 diabetes (dated by TCRdb to 2017 to 2018). Context from the whole study: Patients and healthy donors did not differ in mean age, gender distribution, total cell number or subset yield. A total of roughly 100 million sorted cells were examined across all samples, and the number of cells per subset was strongly correlated with RNA yield. In the study, TCRB repertoires of sorted circulating CD4+ T cell subsets from recently diagnosed type 1 diabetes patients were compared with those of matched healthy donors. Regulatory and stem cell-like memory subsets were obtained from only 8 patients and roughly 8 healthy donors, while naive and central memory subsets were obtained from all 28 donors. Results and caveats for the whole study, not just this receptor: In all four CD4+ subsets, TCRB CDR3 length was moderately but significantly shorter in type 1 diabetes patients. Because small numbers of individuals were included in the HLA sub-analyses, any influence of HLA type on TCRB rearrangement was left unresolved. PCR might favor shorter templates, but patient and control samples were amplified and corrected together, so any skew would affect both groups equally. Naive, central memory and regulatory TCRB repertoires appeared to be more similar among patients than among healthy donors. At VDJ recombination sites, type 1 diabetes patients had fewer insertions and more deleted nucleotides, which implies abnormalities in thymic rearrangement. Because cDNA rather than genomic DNA was sequenced, highly expressing activated cells could have been over-represented, although no difference in activation and CD3 levels was found between groups.

Including the terminal cysteine and phenylalanine, the CDR3 comprises 17 residues. Only CDR3 DNA is held: 51 bases, read in frame from base 1. From each donor, a single peripheral blood sample of around 0.12 L on average was drawn into heparinised tubes. A BD FACSAria II and a panel including CD45RO, CCR7, CD25, CD127, CD95 and CD27 were used to sort naive, central memory, regulatory and stem cell-like memory CD4+ T cells. Purity was above 98% for every sorted population. PBMCs were separated immediately by Lymphoprep density gradient centrifugation and were stained directly, without being cultured. So that batch effects would be minimized, each experiment stained and sorted samples in pairs, pairing one healthy donor with one patient. All of the isolated RNA was reverse transcribed with the High Capacity cDNA Reverse Transcription Kit, so expressed TCRB transcripts were sequenced. Deep immunoSEQ sequencing was applied to naive, central memory and regulatory T cell samples, giving an average of about 3.6 million total reads per sample. Sorted cells were lysed in RLT buffer and RNA was extracted with DNase-treated RNeasy Micro or Mini kits, depending on cell number. Each cell subset was processed separately to prevent cross-contamination, with patient and healthy donor samples processed together. The immunoSEQ multiplex PCR was used to amplify TCRB sequences from cDNA, generating 87-bp fragments that spanned the CDR3 region. The amplicons were sequenced using the Illumina HiSeq platform. The original methods were these. PCR bias was computationally corrected using synthetic template baselines, reads within Hamming distance 2 were collapsed, and singletons that could not be merged were discarded. Reads were aligned against IMGT to assign V, D and J genes, CDR3 length and insertions or deletions at six rearrangement sites. Clonotype counts were normalized to sorted cell number within each subset before computing true diversity and Gini coefficients with the tcR R package. The overlap coefficient, calculated on TCRB nucleotide sequences, was used to quantify repertoire sharing. Out-of-frame TCRB sequences from naive cells were analyzed to stand in for the pre-selection repertoire. TCRdb retrieved this table from immuneACCESS and kept in-frame rearrangements only. Not all clones are present; in checked studies, unresolved V genes account for under half, and no reason is known for the remainder. That table furnishes V, J and clone size, whereas the DNA furnished D and trimming. The sample has 620,000 or so clones on record, around 15% of them singletons. The ten biggest clones cover about 0.087% of the sample.

This clone was picked up a small number of times. Its antigen remains unidentified. Qualities for individual bases were not recorded, and no much larger clone is one base off. The source material was naive CD4+ T cells from blood. The label giving this sample's cell subset or site can be read as: true naive CD4+ T cells. This chain joins TRBV21-1 to TRBJ2-2; the table names TRBD1, a call not compared with the DNA. TRBV21-1 constitutes a pseudogene. The origin of this receptor is a man aged 18 to 35 in good health. The nucleotide sequence reads TGTGCCAGCAGCAAATCCGACACAGGTGCGAACACCGGGGAGCTGTTTTTT. This is translated as CASSKSDTGANTGELFF.